A selection of T cell receptor beta chains follows, all from one sample in a study of shared clonotypes between healthy human individuals. Assay: immunoSEQ multiplex PCR; the TCRdb copy retains only in-frame clones and omits some. Counted here are about 2 million clones, about 95% occurring once; the ten biggest clones make up 1% to 1.5%. The sequenced sample consisted of naive CD8+ T cells sorted from blood. Receptors originate from a man between 18 and 35 years old in good health. Both conserved end residues are part of each CDR3. The D gene is left open where the match is weak. Clone size, where shown, is once, few, many, or a class for clones that have expanded.

size	V	D	J	length	DNA	CDR3
once	TRBV7-6	TRBD1	TRBJ1-5	14	TGTGCCAGCAGCTTAGTTCAGGGGGCACAGCCCCAGCATTTT	CASSLVQGAQPQHF
.	TRBV13	TRBD1	TRBJ2-5	19	TGTGCCAGCAGCTTAGAGGGGACAGGGCCCTTAGGGGTCCAAGAGACCCAGTACTTC	CASSLEGTGPLGVQETQYF
.	TRBV10-3	TRBD2	TRBJ2-1	14	TGTGCCATCCTGGGGGAGGGAGCCTACAATGAGCAGTTCTTC	CAILGEGAYNEQFF
.	TRBV9	.	TRBJ2-3	18	TGTGCCAGCAGCGTAGAAGGGGCTCCGAGGCCCAGCACAGATACGCAGTATTTT	CASSVEGAPRPSTDTQYF
.	TRBV9	.	TRBJ1-1	15	TGTGCCAGCAGCGTAGTGGACGGGGCATGGACTGAAGCTTTCTTT	CASSVVDGAWTEAFF
.	TRBV9	.	TRBJ2-5	14	TGTGCCAGCAGCGTAGAAGGGACGCCGGAGACCCAGTACTTC	CASSVEGTPETQYF
.	TRBV7-9	.	TRBJ2-7	12	TGTGCCAGCAGCCTCATGGGTGGCGAGCAGTACTTC	CASSLMGGEQYF
.	TRBV27	TRBD1	TRBJ2-5	15	TGTGCCAGCAGTCCCCAGACAGGGGGCGAAGAGACCCAGTACTTC	CASSPQTGGEETQYF
.	TRBV6-1	.	TRBJ1-2	15	TGTGCCAGCAGTGAAGGGATAGGGGCAGAGTATGGCTACACCTTC	CASSEGIGAEYGYTF
.	TRBV9	.	TRBJ2-5	15	TGTGCCAGCAGCGTGGATAGCCTTAGGGGAGAGACCCAGTACTTC	CASSVDSLRGETQYF
.	TRBV28	.	TRBJ2-4	17	TGTGCCAGCAGTTTAGTCGGTGGGCCGCTAGCCAAAAACATTCAGTACTTC	CASSLVGGPLAKNIQYF
.	TRBV4-3	.	TRBJ2-5	15	TGCGCCAGCAGCCAAGATGGGTCGGTCCAAGAGACCCAGTACTTC	CASSQDGSVQETQYF
.	TRBV7-2	.	TRBJ1-2	15	TGTGCCAGCAGCTACCCGGAGGGCGCTTACTATGGCTACACCTTC	CASSYPEGAYYGYTF
.	TRBV6-6	TRBD1	TRBJ1-2	14	TGTGCCAGCAGTTACTCGAACAGGGGGGATGGCTACACCTTC	CASSYSNRGDGYTF
.	TRBV30	TRBD1	TRBJ1-5	15	TGTGCCTGGAGCCTACCGGGACAGGGGTATCAGCCCCAGCATTTT	CAWSLPGQGYQPQHF
.	TRBV19	.	TRBJ2-7	14	TGTGCCAGTAGTATTCTAGGGGGACTGTACGAGCAGTACTTC	CASSILGGLYEQYF
.	TRBV11-2	TRBD1	TRBJ2-7	14	TGTGCCAGCAGCATAGGACAGGCGGCCTACGAGCAGTACTTC	CASSIGQAAYEQYF
.	TRBV9	.	TRBJ1-2	14	TGTGCCAGCAGCGAAGCTGCCGCGGTCGAAGGCTACACCTTC	CASSEAAAVEGYTF
.	TRBV28	TRBD1	TRBJ1-4	15	TGTGCCAGCAGTTCTACAGGGGCGTTAAATGAAAAACTGTTTTTT	CASSSTGALNEKLFF
.	TRBV5-6	.	TRBJ2-7	14	TGTGCCAGCAGCTTGGCAGGGAGCTCCTACGAGCAGTACTTC	CASSLAGSSYEQYF
.	TRBV29-1	TRBD2	TRBJ2-1	17	TGCAGCGTTGATGGGACTAGCGGGAGATGGTCCTACAATGAGCAGTTCTTC	CSVDGTSGRWSYNEQFF
.	TRBV27	TRBD1	TRBJ1-4	15	TGTGCCAGCAGTTTTGGGACAGGGACAAATGAAAAACTGTTTTTT	CASSFGTGTNEKLFF
.	TRBV19	.	TRBJ2-1	13	TGTGCCAGTAGTATAGCCTTCTTGTTCCAGCAGTTCTTC	CASSIAFLFQQFF
.	TRBV6-1	.	TRBJ1-1	13	TGTGCCAGCAGTTCTTACCCGAACACTGAAGCTTTCTTT	CASSSYPNTEAFF
.	TRBV6-5	.	TRBJ2-5	15	TGTGCCAGCAGCCTCGACGACGGAAAGCAAGAGACCCAGTACTTC	CASSLDDGKQETQYF
.	TRBV6-1	.	TRBJ2-3	15	TGTGCCAGTGTCATGGGGATGACGGGGTCAGATACGCAGTATTTT	CASVMGMTGSDTQYF
.	TRBV25-1	.	TRBJ1-5	14	TGTGCCAGCAGTGAATTGGGGTTTAATCAGCCCCAGCATTTT	CASSELGFNQPQHF
.	TRBV7-6	TRBD1	TRBJ1-2	15	TGTGCCAGCAGCCTTCGACAGGGGGCTAACTATGGCTACACCTTC	CASSLRQGANYGYTF
.	TRBV27	TRBD1	TRBJ2-5	13	TGTGCCAGCAGCCGCGGGACAGGGGGCCTGCCGTACTTC	CASSRGTGGLPYF
.	TRBV2	TRBD1	TRBJ2-1	14	TGTGCAGGGACAGGGGTTGAAGGGTACAATGAGCAGTTCTTC	CAGTGVEGYNEQFF
.	TRBV19	.	TRBJ1-1	13	TGTGCCAGTAGTATTTCCAGGAACACTGAAGCTTTCTTT	CASSISRNTEAFF
.	TRBV9	.	TRBJ1-4	14	TGTGCCAGCAGCGTAGCTAATGATAATGAAAAACTGTTTTTT	CASSVANDNEKLFF
.	TRBV5-8	.	TRBJ2-7	17	TGTGCCAGCAGCCCCATATGGGGGGCCGAACTCCCCTACGAGCAGTACTTC	CASSPIWGAELPYEQYF
.	TRBV6-6	.	TRBJ2-3	16	TGTGCCAGCAGTTACCAGGGAGCGGCGGCAGCCGATACGCAGTATTTT	CASSYQGAAAADTQYF
.	TRBV28	.	TRBJ2-3	12	TGTGCCAGCAGTTTAGACGCAGATACGCAGTATTTT	CASSLDADTQYF
once	TRBV19	.	TRBJ1-1	14	TGTGCCAGTAGTGCGATTCATAGGGACACTGAAGCTTTCTTT	CASSAIHRDTEAFF
.	TRBV6-5	.	TRBJ1-5	13	TGTGCCAGCAGTACCCACAGGGATCAGCCCCAGCATTTT	CASSTHRDQPQHF
.	TRBV13	TRBD2	TRBJ2-7	13	TGTGCCAGCAGCTTAGAGGGGACTAGTGAGCAGTACTTC	CASSLEGTSEQYF
.	TRBV13	.	TRBJ2-1	14	TGTGCCAGCAGCTTATTGGAGGGGGCATCTGAGCAGTTCTTC	CASSLLEGASEQFF
.	TRBV11-2	TRBD2	TRBJ2-7	13	TGTGCCAGCAGCTTAAGTTCTAGCGGTGAGCAGTACTTC	CASSLSSSGEQYF
.	TRBV27	.	TRBJ2-1	13	TGTGCCAGCAGTTTCGATAGGGACAATGAGCAGTTCTTC	CASSFDRDNEQFF
.	TRBV30	.	TRBJ1-2	13	TGTGCCTGGAGTGTAGGGCCCGACTATGGCTACACCTTC	CAWSVGPDYGYTF
.	TRBV5-1	.	TRBJ1-1	16	TGCGCCAGCAGCTTAGGCTTCACAACCGAGAACACTGAAGCTTTCTTT	CASSLGFTTENTEAFF
.	TRBV6-5	.	TRBJ2-2	13	TGTGCCAGCAGTTATACTACCACCGGGGAGCTGTTTTTT	CASSYTTTGELFF
few	TRBV5-1	.	TRBJ1-5	15	TGCGCCAGCAGCTTGGCCGCGGATAGCAATCAGCCCCAGCATTTT	CASSLAADSNQPQHF
.	TRBV5-6	TRBD1	TRBJ2-7	16	TGTGCCAGCAGCTTGGAGGTGTCAGGGGGCTCCTACGAGCAGTACTTC	CASSLEVSGGSYEQYF
.	TRBV2	.	TRBJ1-6	13	TGTGCCAGCAGTCCTGGGACGGCGAAACCCCTCCACTTT	CASSPGTAKPLHF
once	TRBV30	.	TRBJ1-3	15	TGTGCCTGGACCCACCGCGGGAGGCCTGGAAACACCATATATTTT	CAWTHRGRPGNTIYF
.	TRBV27	TRBD1	TRBJ1-2	14	TGTGCCAGCAGTTGGACAGGGGGGGCTAATGGCTACACCTTC	CASSWTGGANGYTF